Presented here are 20 T cell receptor beta chains from one specimen sequenced in a study of blood T cell repertoires in COVID-19. The repertoire was sequenced with immunoSEQ multiplex PCR; TCRdb's copy has only in-frame clones and lacks some. Altogether fewer than 150,000 clones are present, about 80% being singletons, with the ten largest covering approximately 8%. The material sequenced was peripheral blood. Receptors were obtained from a human donor in a cohort sampled during active COVID-19.

This clone was counted a few times. V usage is TRBV6-1 and J usage is TRBJ2-5; TRBD1 agrees at 10 bases. CDR3 length: 14 residues. Germline V lookup: CDR1 MNHNS, CDR2 SASEGT. With 3 bases clipped from V and 4 bases from J, the junction kept 2 bases outside the gene matches. The CDR3 loop reads CASSDRTGGETQYF. The DNA for the CDR3 is TGTGCCAGCAGTGACAGGACAGGGGGAGAGACCCAGTACTTC.

The chain combines TRBV3-1 (or the pseudogene TRBV3-2) with TRBJ2-3; perhaps TRBD2 as D (6 bases). V dropped 3 bases and J dropped 6 bases, with 13 bases sitting between them. From germline, CDR1 is LGHDT and CDR2 YNNKEL (reference sequence). The CDR3 length is 14 residues. CDR3 sequence: CASSHGGGPDTQYF. CDR3 DNA sequence: TGTGCCAGCAGCCACGGGGGAGGCCCCGATACGCAGTATTTT.

The chain employs TRBV7-9 and TRBJ2-3; 12 nucleotides line up with TRBD2. The CDR3 spans 16 residues. Trimming took 5 bases from V and 6 from J; bases not matched to a gene: 9. Germline V gene lookup returns CDR1 SEHNR and CDR2 FQNEAQ (reference sequence). In DNA, the CDR3 is TGTGCCAGCAGCCCGCAGCTAGCGGGGGGGCCCGATACGCAGTATTTT. As protein: CASSPQLAGGPDTQYF.

The chain couples TRBV5-5 to TRBJ1-4; D unclear. This CDR3 has 13 amino acids. The V end was cut by 0 bases, the J end by 7 bases, with 7 bases between. Germline assignment: CDR1 SGHKS and CDR2 YYEKEE (reference sequence). The CDR3 protein is CASSLGSSEKLFF. CDR3 nucleotide sequence: TGTGCCAGCAGCTTGGGGTCGAGTGAAAAACTGTTTTTT.

V is TRBV29-1 and J is TRBJ2-6, with D uncertain. The CDR3 extends over 16 amino acids. Trimming pared 0 bases from V and 0 bases from J, leaving 9 bases between. CDR1 and CDR2 (germline): SQVTM, ANQGSEA. The CDR3 sequence: CSVEEFGVSGANVLTF. DNA of the CDR3: TGCAGCGTTGAAGAATTCGGTGTCTCTGGGGCCAACGTCCTGACTTTC.

The chain joins TRBV19 to TRBJ2-2; 8 bases line up with TRBD1. This CDR3 spans 16 amino acids. CDR1 and CDR2 (germline): LNHDA, SQIVND (reference sequence). Trimming took 6 bases from V and 5 from J; bases not matched to a gene: 11. The CDR3 spells CASSGSGTGRTGELFF. Here the CDR3 DNA reads TGTGCCAGTAGCGGCTCCGGGACAGGAAGGACCGGGGAGCTGTTTTTT.

This clone was seen only once. The rearrangement joins TRBV21-1 to TRBJ2-7; no check of the table's D call, TRBD1, against the DNA was made. TRBV21-1 is marked as a pseudogene. The CDR3 has 14 residues. DNA of the CDR3: TGTGCCAGCAGCAAAATTCAAGGGGGCTACGAGCAGTACTTC. Protein product: CASSKIQGGYEQYF.

The chain has TRBV2 and TRBJ1-2, with D maybe TRBD1 (6 bases). From germline, CDR1 is SNHLY and CDR2 FYNNEI. This CDR3 spans 15 amino acids. Between the trimmed V and J ends, which lost 4 bases and 4 bases, there was a span of 16 bases. Written as DNA, the CDR3 is TGTGCCAGCAGTGTGAACATGGACAGTTTCTATGGCTACACCTTC. This sequence encodes CASSVNMDSFYGYTF.

The rearrangement links TRBV2 to TRBJ2-7; 10 bases are shared with TRBD2. Germline CDR1 and CDR2: SNHLY and FYNNEI. The junction had 5 bases not matched to a gene; V was cut back by 6 bases and J by 0 bases. The CDR3 spans 15 residues. As DNA, the CDR3 is TGTGCCAGCAGGTTAGGACTAGCGGTCTCCTACGAGCAGTACTTC. Translated, it gives CASRLGLAVSYEQYF.

The DNA for the CDR3 is TGTGCCAGCAGCTTGGGACTGGTGGACAATGAGCAGTTCTTC. It yields the protein CASSLGLVDNEQFF. V is TRBV5-4 and J is TRBJ2-1; no reliable D call. V gave up 0 bases and J gave up 5 bases, with 9 bases separating them. The CDR3 is 14 amino acids. Germline lookup yields CDR1 SGHNT and CDR2 YYREEE (reference sequence).

This chain links TRBV28 with TRBJ1-4; D might be TRBD1 (5 bases). Germline V gene sequence: CDR1 MDHEN, CDR2 SYDVKM. This CDR3 has 14 residues. Trimming pared 3 bases from V and 5 bases from J, leaving 10 bases between. CDR3 loop: CASSFPPGNEKLFF. DNA of the CDR3: TGTGCCAGCAGTTTTCCCCCAGGGAATGAAAAACTGTTTTTT.

This clone was detected once. The chain is built from TRBV7-9 and TRBJ1-3, with TRBD1 identical over 8 bases. The junction had 12 bases not matched to a gene; V was cut back by 7 bases and J by 7 bases. The CDR3 is made up of 15 amino acids. Germline V gene lookup returns CDR1 SEHNR and CDR2 FQNEAQ (reference sequence). The CDR3 DNA reads as TGTGCCAGCACCCGAGGACAGGGAAAGTCGAACACCATATATTTT. Translating gives CASTRGQGKSNTIYF.

The J gene is TRBJ1-4, the V gene TRBV6-5; D is perhaps TRBD1 (5 bases). The CDR3 runs 13 residues. Trimming took off 6 bases at V and 5 bases at J, with 10 bases between the two ends. CDR1 and CDR2 from the germline V gene are MNHEY and SVGAGI. Here the CDR3 DNA reads TGTGCCAGCAGGAACCAGGGAAATGAAAAACTGTTTTTT. This codes for CASRNQGNEKLFF.

V gene TRBV5-1 combines with J gene TRBJ1-4, with D perhaps TRBD1 (5 bases). The V end was cut by 0 bases, the J end by 5 bases, with 8 bases between. The CDR3 consists of 14 residues. Germline lookup yields CDR1 SGHRS and CDR2 YFSETQ. The CDR3 DNA reads as TGCGCCAGCAGCTTGGACAGGCCGAATGAAAAACTGTTTTTT. The encoded protein is CASSLDRPNEKLFF.

The chain employs TRBV5-1 and TRBJ1-1; TRBD1 is a possible D gene (5 bases). Trimming pared 4 bases from V and 1 base from J, leaving 11 bases between. CDR1 is SGHRS and CDR2 is YFSETQ in the germline V gene. This CDR3 has 14 residues. The CDR3 DNA is TGCGCCAGCAGCCAGACAGCGGGGAACACTGAAGCTTTCTTT. As protein: CASSQTAGNTEAFF. The full variable domain, with the rest looked up from reference TRBV5-1 and TRBJ1-1, is KAGVTQTPRYLIKTRGQQVTLSCSPISGHRSVSWYQQTPGQGLQFLFEYFSETQRNKGNFPGRFSGRQFSNSRSEMNVSTLELGDSALYLCASSQTAGNTEAFFGQGTRLTVV.

The sample holds one count of this clone. The genes are TRBV2 and TRBJ1-2, with 7 bases that match TRBD1. The trim removed 4 bases at V and 4 bases at J, leaving 9 bases unmatched. This CDR3 contains 15 residues. Germline lookup yields CDR1 SNHLY and CDR2 FYNNEI. The CDR3 reads CASSGPGQRGYGYTF. DNA for the CDR3: TGTGCCAGCAGTGGACCGGGACAGAGGGGCTATGGCTACACCTTC.

V gene TRBV7-9 combines with J gene TRBJ2-3; D is unresolved. Germline V gives CDR1 SEHNR, CDR2 FQNEAQ (reference sequence). The CDR3 consists of 14 residues. V lost 3 bases and J 3 bases, leaving 10 bases between the germline ends. The CDR3 reads CASSFLSTTDTQYF. The CDR3 DNA follows: TGTGCCAGCAGCTTCCTCTCGACAACAGATACGCAGTATTTT.

The genes are TRBV5-4 and TRBJ2-3; possibly TRBD2 for D (5 bases). Per the germline V gene, CDR1 is SGHNT and CDR2 is YYREEE (reference sequence). The ends were cut back, 5 bases at V and 0 bases at J, with 10 bases in the middle. This CDR3 is 14 amino acids long. The CDR3 DNA reads as TGTGCCAGCAGGTCGGGCGGGAGCACAGATACGCAGTATTTT. Protein sequence: CASRSGGSTDTQYF.

The V and J genes are TRBV29-1 and TRBJ2-7; 7 bases agree with TRBD1. This CDR3 contains 12 residues. V lost 6 bases to trimming and J lost 5 bases; unmatched junction nucleotides: 7. In germline, CDR1 is SQVTM, CDR2 ANQGSEA. The CDR3 nucleotides are TGCAGCGTGGTGACAGGGAGCCACGAGCAGTACTTC. Residues: CSVVTGSHEQYF.

The sample holds one count of this clone. The chain has TRBV11-2 and TRBJ1-4; D call uncertain. There are 14 residues in the CDR3. V lost 3 bases to trimming and J lost 3 bases, with 8 bases between them. Looked up from germline, CDR1 is SGHAT and CDR2 is FQNNGV. CDR3 protein: CASSLTPSNEKLFF. The CDR3 DNA follows: TGTGCCAGCAGCTTGACACCCTCTAATGAAAAACTGTTTTTT.